The rows below give T cell receptor beta chains drawn from one sample of a study of cytotoxic CD8 clonotypes in ibrutinib-treated CLL. Sequenced by immunoSEQ multiplex PCR; TCRdb stores in-frame clones only, minus some. The repertoire holds 65,000 to 85,000 clones, with roughly 80% as singletons. The material sequenced was PBMCs, taken after 24 months of ibrutinib treatment. These TCRs come from a human donor with chronic lymphocytic leukemia. Both conserved end residues are part of each CDR3. D genes are given only for firm matches. Size values are once, few and many counts, or a class for expanded clones, and some rows have none.

clone size,V gene,J gene,D gene,CDR3 protein,CDR3 DNA
-,TRBV11-3,TRBJ2-5,TRBD1,CASSPGQGEETQYF,TGTGCCAGCAGCCCGGGACAGGGGGAAGAGACCCAGTACTTC
-,TRBV13,TRBJ2-1,-,CAIGGDEQFF,TGTGCCATCGGGGGCGATGAGCAGTTCTTC
-,TRBV5-5,TRBJ2-7,TRBD1,CASSLDAGGVYEQYF,TGTGCCAGCAGCTTGGATGCAGGGGGCGTTTACGAGCAGTACTTC
-,TRBV19,TRBJ2-4,-,CASSFTGLVGKNIQYF,TGTGCCAGTAGTTTCACAGGGTTGGTTGGTAAAAACATTCAGTACTTC
once,TRBV19,TRBJ1-1,-,CASSGRGKNTEAFF,TGTGCCAGCAGCGGTCGGGGAAAGAACACTGAAGCTTTCTTT
-,TRBV19,TRBJ2-3,TRBD1,CASTSDFRTGADTQYF,TGTGCCAGTACCTCCGACTTCCGGACAGGGGCAGATACGCAGTATTTT
-,TRBV6-4,TRBJ2-3,-,CASSEGSVGTDTQYF,TGTGCCAGCAGCGAGGGGTCTGTTGGCACAGATACGCAGTATTTT
-,TRBV5-1,TRBJ1-1,TRBD1,CASSLYGQGRLTEAFF,TGCGCCAGCAGCTTGTATGGACAGGGTAGATTGACGGAAGCTTTCTTT
once,TRBV6-5,TRBJ2-3,-,CASSYDSTDTQYF,TGTGCCAGCAGTTACGACAGCACGGATACGCAGTATTTT
-,TRBV27,TRBJ2-3,-,CASSLRGASDTQYF,TGTGCCAGCAGTTTACGTGGGGCATCAGATACGCAGTATTTT
few,TRBV2,TRBJ2-1,-,CASRGVQGFTYNEQFF,TGTGCCAGCAGAGGGGTCCAGGGATTTACCTACAATGAGCAGTTCTTC
-,TRBV18,TRBJ2-1,TRBD1,CASSPRDRGSNEQFF,TGTGCCAGCTCACCCCGGGACAGGGGGTCCAATGAGCAGTTCTTC
-,TRBV4-1,TRBJ1-1,-,CASSQDSITEAFF,TGCGCCAGCAGCCAGGACAGTATCACTGAAGCTTTCTTT
few,TRBV7-9,TRBJ1-4,-,CASSFWVLRRDTNEKLFF,TGTGCCAGCAGCTTTTGGGTTCTGCGGCGGGACACTAATGAAAAACTGTTTTTT
-,TRBV19,TRBJ2-7,TRBD1,CASSPQGELGEQYF,TGTGCCAGTAGTCCCCAGGGGGAGCTCGGCGAGCAGTACTTC
-,TRBV14,TRBJ2-3,TRBD1,CASSQDGQGVDTQYF,TGTGCCAGCAGCCAAGATGGACAGGGCGTAGATACGCAGTATTTT
-,TRBV19,TRBJ2-3,TRBD2,CASSMRPGRVSTDTQYF,TGTGCCAGTAGTATGAGGCCAGGGAGGGTCAGCACAGATACGCAGTATTTT
-,TRBV5-4,TRBJ2-4,-,CASSYRGNIQYF,TGTGCCAGCAGCTACCGTGGAAACATTCAGTACTTC
-,TRBV19,TRBJ2-2,-,CASSLGGNTGELFF,TGTGCCAGTAGTTTGGGAGGGAACACCGGGGAGCTGTTTTTT
-,TRBV16,TRBJ1-4,-,CASSQFQGTNEKLFF,TGTGCCAGCAGCCAATTTCAGGGGACTAATGAAAAACTGTTTTTT
many,TRBV9,TRBJ2-2,TRBD2,CASSVGRLAGVTGELFF,TGTGCCAGCAGCGTAGGGCGGCTAGCGGGAGTCACCGGGGAGCTGTTTTTT
-,TRBV4-3,TRBJ2-7,TRBD1,CASSRWENRGYEQYF,TGCGCCAGCAGCCGGTGGGAGAACAGGGGTTACGAGCAGTACTTC
few,TRBV18,TRBJ2-7,TRBD1,CASSPPTGAYYEQYF,TGTGCCAGCTCACCACCGACAGGGGCCTACTACGAGCAGTACTTC
-,TRBV7-2,TRBJ2-1,-,CASSLAPRNEQFF,TGTGCCAGCAGCTTAGCACCGCGCAATGAGCAGTTCTTC
-,TRBV27,TRBJ2-7,TRBD2,CASSLAASGRVSSYEQYF,TGTGCCAGCAGTTTAGCGGCTAGCGGGAGGGTAAGCTCCTACGAGCAGTACTTC
once,TRBV28,TRBJ2-7,-,CASDSPGWGLSYEQYF,TGTGCCAGCGATAGTCCGGGGTGGGGCCTCTCCTACGAGCAGTACTTC
-,TRBV2,TRBJ1-5,TRBD1,CASSAPQGAGNQPQHF,TGTGCCAGCAGTGCACCACAGGGGGCCGGCAATCAGCCCCAGCATTTT
-,TRBV19,TRBJ2-1,-,CASSIASRAPEQFF,TGTGCCAGTAGTATAGCCAGCAGGGCCCCGGAGCAGTTCTTC